The 32 T cell receptor beta chains reported below all come from one sample, sequenced in a study of neoadjuvant nivolumab and ipilimumab in lung cancer. Generated by immunoSEQ multiplex PCR, the TCRdb table keeps only in-frame clones and is missing some. This table holds about 30,000 clones, more than 90% found once. The input for sequencing was peripheral blood, taken after neoadjuvant nivolumab, alone or with ipilimumab, at or shortly before surgery. The receptors shown here come from an adult with non-small cell lung cancer.

The genes are TRBV6-1 and TRBJ1-1; D not resolved. The CDR3 loop spans 16 amino acids. The V and J ends lost 2 bases and 1 base respectively, with 14 bases between them. Germline V gene lookup returns CDR1 MNHNS and CDR2 SASEGT. As DNA, the CDR3 is TGTGCCAGCAGTGAATTCCCCCAGAGGCAGAACACTGAAGCTTTCTTT. It translates to CASSEFPQRQNTEAFF.

The genes are TRBV2 and TRBJ2-2; D gene ambiguous. The CDR3 covers 14 residues. Germline lookup yields CDR1 SNHLY and CDR2 FYNNEI. With 9 bases removed from V and 3 bases from J, the gap between germline ends came to 14 bases. Written as DNA, the CDR3 is TGTGCCAGTACCCTCTGGGCCGACACCGGGGAGCTGTTTTTT. It specifies CASTLWADTGELFF.

The rearrangement uses TRBV7-8 and TRBJ2-3, with 7 bases aligning to TRBD1. This CDR3 is built from 17 residues. Germline loops: CDR1 SGHVS, CDR2 FQNEAQ. Losses at the gene ends were 4 bases for V and 2 bases for J; bases not matched to a gene: 12. CDR3 sequence (DNA): TGTGCCAGCAGCTCCCGCCGCTTACAGGGGAACACAGATACGCAGTATTTT. This gives the protein CASSSRRLQGNTDTQYF.

V usage is TRBV5-6 and J usage is TRBJ2-3, with D maybe TRBD2 (6 bases). V lost 1 base to trimming and J lost 6 bases, with 21 bases between them. The CDR3 extends over 17 amino acids. Germline values: CDR1 SGHDT, CDR2 YYEEEE. For the CDR3, the DNA is TGTGCCAGCAGCTTGTGGCTTAGCGGAGGCCAGGGCGATACGCAGTATTTT. This encodes CASSLWLSGGQGDTQYF. Full variable domain (rest looked up from reference TRBV5-6 and TRBJ2-3): DAGVTQSPTHLIKTRGQQVTLRCSPKSGHDTVSWYQQALGQGPQFIFQYYEEEERQRGNFPDRFSGHQFPNYSSELNVNALLLGDSALYLCASSLWLSGGQGDTQYFGPGTRLTVL.

This sequence joins TRBV25-1 and TRBJ2-7; tentatively, D is TRBD1 (8 bases). The CDR3 totals 17 residues. Germline values: CDR1 MGHDK, CDR2 SYGVNS. V was shortened by 5 bases and J by 4 bases, with 24 bases between the two germline ends. The CDR3 DNA follows: TGTGCCAGCAGTACCTTAGGAGACAGGGGAGGGATGTACGAGCAGTACTTC. Its protein product is CASSTLGDRGGMYEQYF.

This sequence joins TRBV4-1 and TRBJ1-1; tentatively, D is TRBD1 (6 bases). Trimming cost V 4 bases and J 0 bases, with 15 bases left between them. From germline, CDR1 is MGHRA and CDR2 YSYEKL. This CDR3 has 16 residues. CDR3 sequence: CASSPNPHRVNTEAFF. In DNA, the CDR3 is TGCGCCAGCAGCCCGAACCCCCACAGGGTGAACACTGAAGCTTTCTTT.

The chain combines TRBV18 with TRBJ2-7; possibly TRBD1 for D (6 bases). CDR1 is KGHSH, CDR2 LQKENI, per germline. V was trimmed by 3 bases and J by 2 bases, leaving 11 bases between them. The CDR3 has 14 residues. CDR3 coding DNA: TGTGCCAGCTCACCGCAGGGGTCCCCCTACGAGCAGTACTTC. Protein sequence: CASSPQGSPYEQYF. The full variable domain, rest sourced from reference TRBV18 and TRBJ2-7, is NAGVMQNPRHLVRRRGQEARLRCSPMKGHSHVYWYRQLPEEGLKFMVYLQKENIIDESGMPKERFSAEFPKEGPSILRIQQVVRGDSAAYFCASSPQGSPYEQYFGPGTRLTVT.

The V gene is TRBV5-1, the J gene TRBJ2-3; tentative D call: TRBD2 (6 bases). The germline V and J ends were trimmed by 5 bases and 5 bases, with 15 bases remaining between them. Germline V lookup: CDR1 SGHRS, CDR2 YFSETQ. CDR3 length equals 14 residues. The CDR3 sequence: CASSSEGRGDTQYF. CDR3 nucleotides: TGCGCCAGCAGTTCGGAGGGCCGGGGAGATACGCAGTATTTT.

The chain is built from TRBV10-3 and TRBJ2-7, with D possibly TRBD2 on 5 matching bases. V was cut by 6 bases and J by 5 bases, with 11 bases left in between. The CDR3 contains 12 residues. CDR1 is ENHRY, CDR2 SYGVKD, per germline. The CDR3 DNA is TGTGCCATCAGCCCCGGGATGAACGAGCAGTACTTC. This codes for CAISPGMNEQYF.

The rearrangement joins TRBV5-4 to TRBJ2-3; D is possibly TRBD2 (5 bases). This CDR3 comprises 15 residues. Trimming cost V 1 base and J 4 bases, with 13 bases left between them. CDR1 and CDR2 (germline): SGHNT, YYREEE (reference sequence). The chain's CDR3 is CASSLPSWAADTQYF. CDR3 sequence (DNA): TGTGCCAGCAGCTTGCCTAGCTGGGCGGCAGATACGCAGTATTTT. Using reference TRBV5-4 and TRBJ2-3 for the parts outside the CDR3, the full variable domain is ETGVTQSPTHLIKTRGQQVTLRCSSQSGHNTVSWYQQALGQGPQFIFQYYREEENGRGNFPPRFSGLQFPNYSSELNVNALELDDSALYLCASSLPSWAADTQYFGPGTRLTVL.

This chain links TRBV28 with TRBJ1-5, with D possibly being TRBD1 (6 bases). This CDR3 has 14 amino acids. Germline values: CDR1 MDHEN, CDR2 SYDVKM. The V end was cut by 6 bases, the J end by 4 bases, with 13 bases between. The CDR3 DNA follows: TGTGCCAGCAGCAATGGACAGACTAATCAGCCCCAGCATTTT. Translating gives CASSNGQTNQPQHF.

CDR3 coding DNA: TGTGCCAGCAGTGAAAACCGGGGTGAGCAGTTCTTC. This codes for CASSENRGEQFF. The V call is TRBV6-1, the J call TRBJ2-1; D may be TRBD2 (5 bases). This CDR3 is 12 amino acids long. Between the trimmed V and J ends, which lost 2 bases and 9 bases, there was a span of 8 bases. Germline lookup yields CDR1 MNHNS and CDR2 SASEGT.

This chain connects TRBV18 to TRBJ1-5; no definite D call. V lost 3 bases, J lost 6 bases, and 9 bases lay in between. This CDR3 is built from 13 residues. CDR1 and CDR2 from the germline V gene are KGHSH and LQKENI. DNA of the CDR3: TGTGCCAGCTCACCGAAAGACCGTCAGCCCCAGCATTTT. As protein: CASSPKDRQPQHF.

V usage is TRBV9 and J usage is TRBJ1-1; TRBD1 might be the D (6 bases). Trimming removed 2 bases from V and 1 base from J, with 6 bases in between. The germline V gene encodes CDR1 SGDLS and CDR2 YYNGEE. The CDR3 runs 13 residues. CDR3 nucleotides: TGTGCCAGCAGCGTGACAGGGAACACTGAAGCTTTCTTT. Its protein product is CASSVTGNTEAFF.

This clone was counted between two and nine times. This rearrangement joins TRBV7-9 to TRBJ2-6; D is ambiguous. The germline V gene has CDR1 SEHNR and CDR2 FQNEAQ (reference sequence). CDR3 length equals 16 residues. V was cut by 7 bases and J by 0 bases, with 13 bases left in between. CDR3 DNA: TGTGCCAGCAACCCCATACTTAGCTCTGGGGCCAACGTCCTGACTTTC. As protein: CASNPILSSGANVLTF. The full variable domain, with the rest looked up from reference TRBV7-9 and TRBJ2-6, is DTGVSQNPRHKITKRGQNVTFRCDPISEHNRLYWYRQTLGQGPEFLTYFQNEAQLEKSRLLSDRFSAERPKGSFSTLEIQRTEQGDSAMYLCASNPILSSGANVLTFGAGSRLTVL.

The J gene is TRBJ2-1, the V gene TRBV5-6; D is ambiguous. Trimming shortened V by 4 bases and J by 4 bases, and 9 bases separated the two germline ends. This CDR3 comprises 13 residues. The germline CDR1 and CDR2 sequences are SGHDT and YYEEEE. CDR3 protein: CASSPTPYNEQFF. The CDR3 DNA is TGTGCCAGCAGCCCGACACCATACAATGAGCAGTTCTTC.

V is TRBV4-1 and J is TRBJ2-3; D is unresolved. Between the trimmed V and J ends, which lost 4 bases and 6 bases, there was a span of 11 bases. Germline lookup yields CDR1 MGHRA and CDR2 YSYEKL. CDR3 size: 13 residues. CDR3 sequence reads: CASSLPPVDTQYF. The CDR3 DNA is TGCGCCAGCAGCCTGCCCCCGGTGGATACGCAGTATTTT.

The rearrangement uses TRBV14 and TRBJ1-2; the D gene is possibly TRBD1 (6 bases). This CDR3 is 12 amino acids long. V was clipped by 4 bases and J by 5 bases, with 8 bases between them. Germline CDR1 and CDR2: SGHDN and FVKESK. The CDR3 region is CASSLTGYGYTF. The CDR3 DNA reads TGTGCCAGCAGCCTCACAGGGTATGGCTACACCTTC.

This clone has a single count. The gene calls are TRBV5-5 and TRBJ1-5; D perhaps matches TRBD1 (5 bases). In germline, CDR1 is SGHKS, CDR2 YYEKEE (reference sequence). The CDR3 is 15 amino acids. Trimming removed 4 bases from V and 5 bases from J, with 16 bases in between. CDR3 region: CASSLVGRNDQPQHF. The CDR3 nucleotides read TGTGCCAGCAGCCTGGTGGGACGGAATGATCAGCCCCAGCATTTT.

This clone showed up just once. V gene TRBV5-1 combines with J gene TRBJ2-2; unclear D gene. From germline, CDR1 is SGHRS and CDR2 YFSETQ. This CDR3 is 12 amino acids long. The V end lost 2 bases, the J end lost 7 bases, and 6 bases lay between the germline ends. As DNA, the CDR3 is TGCGCCAGCAGCTTAACGGGCGGGGAGCTGTTTTTT. It codes for CASSLTGGELFF.

V is TRBV9 and J is TRBJ2-5; a weak D match, TRBD2 (5 bases). From germline, CDR1 is SGDLS and CDR2 YYNGEE. Trimming took off 4 bases at V and 2 bases at J, with 15 bases between the two ends. The CDR3 sequence is 15 residues long. CDR3 loop: CASSPRAEIQETQYF. CDR3 nucleotide sequence: TGTGCCAGCAGCCCAAGAGCGGAGATACAAGAGACCCAGTACTTC.

The V gene is TRBV11-2, the J gene TRBJ1-3, with 12 bases identical to TRBD1. V lost 6 bases and J lost 8; bases outside the gene matches: 8. CDR3 length equals 15 residues. Germline CDR1 is SGHAT and CDR2 is FQNNGV. CDR3: CASRTPGQGADTIYF. CDR3 nucleotide sequence: TGTGCCAGCAGAACACCGGGACAGGGGGCGGACACCATATATTTT.

This chain links TRBV14 with TRBJ1-5; D not resolved. V shed 2 bases and J shed 1 base, with 18 bases lying between them. Looked up from germline, CDR1 is SGHDN and CDR2 is FVKESK. This CDR3 region has 18 residues. The CDR3 loop reads CASSQICLGRESNQPQHF. CDR3 coding DNA: TGTGCCAGCAGCCAAATCTGTCTGGGAAGAGAGAGCAATCAGCCCCAGCATTTT.

The chain has TRBV18 and TRBJ2-3, with 10 positions matching TRBD1. The CDR3 loop spans 15 amino acids. Germline V gives CDR1 KGHSH, CDR2 LQKENI. J was trimmed by 3 bases and V by 1 base; bases with no gene match: 1. The CDR3 spells CASSPRDRGTDTQYF. CDR3 coding DNA: TGTGCCAGCTCACCACGGGACAGGGGAACAGATACGCAGTATTTT.

This chain connects TRBV5-1 to TRBJ1-3; 8 positions agree with TRBD1. CDR3 size: 15 residues. Germline CDR1 SGHRS, CDR2 YFSETQ. With 3 bases clipped from V and 9 bases from J, the junction kept 11 bases outside the gene matches. The DNA for the CDR3 is TGCGCCAGCAGCTCCCTCCAGGGGGCAGGTAGCACCATATATTTT. The encoded protein is CASSSLQGAGSTIYF.

As for this clone: The junction departs from the called germline gene at one end, perhaps through a read error. This rearrangement joins TRBV2 to TRBJ2-3; 8 nucleotides line up with TRBD2. The CDR3 totals 14 residues. Per germline, CDR1 SNHLY and CDR2 FYNNEI. CDR3 amino acids: CASSEGTSIDTQYF. The CDR3 nucleotides read TGTGCCAGCAGTGAAGGGACTAGCATAGATACGCAGTATTTT.

The chain is built from TRBV10-1 and TRBJ2-5; perhaps TRBD2 as D (6 bases). Per the germline V gene, CDR1 is WNHNN and CDR2 is SYGVQD (reference sequence). This CDR3 spans 18 amino acids. Trimming removed 6 bases at V and 5 bases at J, with 28 bases between. CDR3 coding DNA: TGCGCCAGCAGCGACACCATCGGGACTCATAATGCCGTGGAGACCCAGTACTTC. This encodes CASSDTIGTHNAVETQYF.

This sequence joins TRBV4-1 and TRBJ2-3; D possibly corresponds to TRBD1 (6 bases). Germline-derived CDR1 and CDR2 are MGHRA and YSYEKL. The CDR3 contains 17 residues. Trimming left V 0 bases short and J 0 bases short, with 13 bases between. CDR3 loop: CASSQDPPGASTDTQYF. The CDR3 DNA follows: TGCGCCAGCAGCCAAGATCCTCCAGGGGCCAGCACAGATACGCAGTATTTT.

The CDR3 loop is CASSAGVPNTEAFF. As DNA, the CDR3 is TGCGCCAGCAGTGCAGGAGTCCCGAACACTGAAGCTTTCTTT. The V call is TRBV5-1, the J call TRBJ1-1, with D hard to call. The CDR3 totals 14 residues. V lost 5 bases and J 1 base, leaving 12 bases between the germline ends. The V gene's germline CDR1 is SGHRS and CDR2 YFSETQ.

In its sample, this clone was seen a few times. This chain joins TRBV6-1 and TRBJ1-2; D remains unclear. Germline CDR1 and CDR2: MNHNS and SASEGT. Between the trimmed V and J ends, which lost 4 bases and 4 bases, there was a span of 7 bases. This CDR3 contains 12 residues. CDR3 nucleotides: TGTGCCAGCAGTGGACGGTTCTATGGCTACACCTTC. It specifies CASSGRFYGYTF.

The rearrangement links TRBV13 to TRBJ2-7, with 10 bases aligning to TRBD2. V was clipped by 4 bases and J by 2 bases; unmatched bases: 2. Looked up from germline, CDR1 is PRHDT and CDR2 is FYEKMQ (reference sequence). The CDR3 totals 14 residues. The DNA of the CDR3 is TGTGCCAGCAGCTCTAGCGGGAGTACCTACGAGCAGTACTTC. This sequence encodes CASSSSGSTYEQYF.

This clone was recorded once. This chain links TRBV5-4 with TRBJ2-5, with 9 bases identical to TRBD2. Germline V gene data show CDR1 as SGHNT and CDR2 as YYREEE (reference sequence). This CDR3 comprises 17 residues. Losses at the gene ends were 0 bases for V and 5 bases for J; bases not matched to a gene: 11. In nucleotides, the CDR3 is TGTGCCAGCAGCTTGGCGACGGGCGGGAGGGGTTACGAGACCCAGTACTTC. It translates to CASSLATGGRGYETQYF. Together with reference TRBV5-4 and TRBJ2-5, the CDR3 gives the full variable domain: ETGVTQSPTHLIKTRGQQVTLRCSSQSGHNTVSWYQQALGQGPQFIFQYYREEENGRGNFPPRFSGLQFPNYSSELNVNALELDDSALYLCASSLATGGRGYETQYFGPGTRLLVL.